This passage covers 26 T cell receptor beta chains from one sample sequenced in a study of shared clonotypes between healthy human individuals. CD8 cells regarded as naive lacked CD45RO, were positively chosen for CCR7, and omitted terminally differentiated effector memory CD45RA+ cells. Generated by immunoSEQ multiplex PCR, the TCRdb table keeps only in-frame clones and is missing some. The table records around 600,000 clones, roughly 98% of them present only once. Input material: naive CD8+ T cells sorted from blood. These receptors were collected from a man in his thirties or forties in good health.

CDR3 coding DNA: TGCGCCAGCGGATGGACAGGGGGTGGCTACACCTTC. It is translated as CASGWTGGGYTF. The J gene is TRBJ1-2, the V gene TRBV5-1; 10 bases are shared with TRBD1. Germline V lookup: CDR1 SGHRS, CDR2 YFSETQ. J lost 7 bases, V lost 7 bases, and 4 bases had no gene match. CDR3 length: 12 amino acids. The variable domain in full, with the rest retrieved from reference TRBV5-1 and TRBJ1-2, is KAGVTQTPRYLIKTRGQQVTLSCSPISGHRSVSWYQQTPGQGLQFLFEYFSETQRNKGNFPGRFSGRQFSNSRSEMNVSTLELGDSALYLCASGWTGGGYTFGSGTRLTVV.

V gene TRBV7-9 combines with J gene TRBJ2-5; 8 bases match TRBD1. The CDR3 totals 15 residues. Germline loops: CDR1 SEHNR, CDR2 FQNEAQ (reference sequence). The junction had 10 bases not matched to a gene; V was cut back by 5 bases and J by 5 bases. The CDR3 nucleotides read TGTGCCAGCAGCCCAGCCCAGGGGGCGCGTGAGACCCAGTACTTC. Residues: CASSPAQGARETQYF. The variable domain in full, completed from reference TRBV7-9 and TRBJ2-5, reads DTGVSQNPRHKITKRGQNVTFRCDPISEHNRLYWYRQTLGQGPEFLTYFQNEAQLEKSRLLSDRFSAERPKGSFSTLEIQRTEQGDSAMYLCASSPAQGARETQYFGPGTRLLVL.

The chain combines TRBV7-9 with TRBJ2-3, with D perhaps matching TRBD1 (6 bases). This CDR3 has 15 residues. The germline V gene encodes CDR1 SEHNR and CDR2 FQNEAQ (reference sequence). Trimming took off 4 bases at V and 3 bases at J, with 14 bases between the two ends. This CDR3 is CASSSRTVTTDTQYF. Here the CDR3 DNA reads TGTGCCAGCAGCTCCCGGACAGTAACTACAGATACGCAGTATTTT.

About this clone itself: The sample contains more than one DNA sequence encoding this CDR3. The rearrangement links TRBV5-6 to TRBJ2-2; D unclear. Germline V lookup: CDR1 SGHDT, CDR2 YYEEEE. The CDR3 is 13 amino acids. Between the trimmed V and J ends, which lost 0 bases and 4 bases, there was a span of 4 bases. The CDR3 loop is CASSLAGTGELFF. CDR3 DNA: TGTGCCAGCAGCTTGGCGGGCACCGGGGAGCTGTTTTTT.

The chain recombines TRBV5-8 with TRBJ2-5; D uncertain. The CDR3 runs 11 residues. Germline lookup yields CDR1 SGHTS and CDR2 YDEGEE. The germline V and J ends were trimmed by 1 base and 5 bases, with 3 bases remaining between them. The CDR3 DNA follows: TGTGCCAGCAGCTTGATGGAGACCCAGTACTTC. Protein sequence: CASSLMETQYF.

This sequence joins TRBV11-2 and TRBJ2-3; 14 nucleotides align to TRBD2. The germline V gene has CDR1 SGHAT and CDR2 FQNNGV. The V and J ends lost 0 bases and 6 bases, in that order; junction bases with no gene match: 8. The CDR3 consists of 18 residues. Here the CDR3 reads CASSLDFGTSGSQDTQYF. DNA for the CDR3: TGTGCCAGCAGCTTAGATTTCGGGACTAGCGGGAGTCAGGATACGCAGTATTTT. Together with reference TRBV11-2 and TRBJ2-3, the CDR3 gives the full variable domain: EAGVAQSPRYKIIEKRQSVAFWCNPISGHATLYWYQQILGQGPKLLIQFQNNGVVDDSQLPKDRFSAERLKGVDSTLKIQPAKLEDSAVYLCASSLDFGTSGSQDTQYFGPGTRLTVL.

V usage is TRBV4-1 and J usage is TRBJ2-7, with D perhaps matching TRBD2 (6 bases). Germline V gene sequence: CDR1 MGHRA, CDR2 YSYEKL. The CDR3 spans 13 residues. Trimming took 1 base from V and 6 from J, leaving 10 bases between them. The CDR3 sequence is CASSQVAGSEQYF. Here the CDR3 DNA reads TGCGCCAGCAGCCAAGTCGCGGGATCCGAGCAGTACTTC.

The chain employs TRBV7-9 and TRBJ2-7; the match to TRBD1 covers 11 bases. CDR3 length: 17 amino acids. Germline CDR1 SEHNR, CDR2 FQNEAQ (reference sequence). The J segment lost 3 bases and the V segment lost 4 bases, leaving 11 bases of the junction unmatched. DNA of the CDR3: TGTGCCAGCAGCTCACTCCTAGTAGGGACAGGGGGCTACGAGCAGTACTTC. It is translated as CASSSLLVGTGGYEQYF.

A note on this clone: Within the sample, other DNA sequences also encode this same CDR3. J is TRBJ2-7 and V is TRBV7-9; tentative D call: TRBD2 (5 bases). The CDR3 is 12 residues long. Germline V gene data show CDR1 as SEHNR and CDR2 as FQNEAQ (reference sequence). V was cut by 5 bases and J by 3 bases, with 8 bases left in between. CDR3 nucleotide sequence: TGTGCCAGCAGCCTACGGGGCTACGAGCAGTACTTC. Amino acids: CASSLRGYEQYF.

The DNA for the CDR3 is TGTGCCATCAGTGGGGAGGGGGGTACAGATACGCAGTATTTT. Translation gives CAISGEGGTDTQYF. J is TRBJ2-3 and V is TRBV10-3; TRBD2 might be the D (7 bases). This CDR3 contains 14 residues. With 4 bases removed from V and 3 bases from J, the gap between germline ends came to 11 bases. Per germline, CDR1 ENHRY and CDR2 SYGVKD.

This chain connects TRBV2 to TRBJ2-3, with D possibly TRBD2 on 6 matching bases. The CDR3 extends over 15 amino acids. Germline values: CDR1 SNHLY, CDR2 FYNNEI. V was trimmed by 7 bases and J by 0 bases, leaving 14 bases between them. The chain's CDR3 is CASKEGHGSTDTQYF. In DNA, the CDR3 is TGTGCCAGCAAGGAGGGGCATGGTAGCACAGATACGCAGTATTTT.

In this sample, this clone turned up once. V usage is TRBV7-9 and J usage is TRBJ1-1; 9 nucleotides match TRBD1. This CDR3 region has 17 residues. CDR1 SEHNR and CDR2 FQNEAQ come from the germline V gene (reference sequence). Losses at the gene ends were 0 bases for V and 0 bases for J; bases not matched to a gene: 5. The CDR3 DNA follows: TGTGCCAGCAGCTTAGCAGGACAGGGGATTTTGAACACTGAAGCTTTCTTT. Its protein product is CASSLAGQGILNTEAFF.

V usage is TRBV5-4 and J usage is TRBJ2-5; 10 bases are a match to TRBD1. This CDR3 is 15 amino acids long. Per germline, CDR1 SGHNT and CDR2 YYREEE (reference sequence). With V trimmed by 4 bases and J by 5 bases, 8 bases remained unmatched. This CDR3 reads CASSTDGQGVETQYF. The DNA of the CDR3 is TGTGCCAGCAGCACAGACGGACAGGGGGTGGAGACCCAGTACTTC.

The chain is built from TRBV27 and TRBJ1-2, with TRBD1 matching over 10 bases. J lost 4 bases, V lost 4 bases, and 3 bases had no gene match. The germline V gene has CDR1 MNHEY and CDR2 SMNVEV (reference sequence). This CDR3 comprises 14 residues. The CDR3 region has the DNA TGTGCCAGCAGTTCCTGGACAGGGGGCTATGGCTACACCTTC. Translating gives CASSSWTGGYGYTF.

The chain uses TRBV7-2 and TRBJ1-3; D is unresolved. The CDR3 contains 14 residues. Germline values: CDR1 SGHTA, CDR2 FQGNSA. V lost 3 bases to trimming and J lost 3 bases, with 9 bases between them. The CDR3 reads CASSFIPDGNTIYF. CDR3 DNA sequence: TGTGCCAGCAGCTTTATTCCAGATGGAAACACCATATATTTT.

This clone was found once. The chain is built from TRBV30 and TRBJ1-3; D not certain. Trimming cost V 4 bases and J 2 bases, with 9 bases left between them. The CDR3 covers 13 residues. Germline V gene sequence: CDR1 GTSNPN, CDR2 SVGIG (reference sequence). The CDR3 sequence is CAWMAGTGNTIYF. The CDR3 nucleotides are TGTGCCTGGATGGCGGGGACTGGAAACACCATATATTTT.

V is TRBV29-1 and J is TRBJ2-2; D uncertain. The CDR3 covers 13 residues. Trimming removed 1 base at V and 5 bases at J, with 8 bases between. The germline gives CDR1 SQVTM, CDR2 ANQGSEA. The CDR3, as DNA: TGCAGCGTTGAAGTTAAAGAAACCGGGGAGCTGTTTTTT. Translation gives CSVEVKETGELFF.

This chain joins TRBV7-2 and TRBJ2-7; TRBD1 aligns across 8 bases. The ends lost 2 bases at V and 4 bases at J; junction bases unmatched: 7. This CDR3 is built from 15 residues. Germline V CDR1 and CDR2: SGHTA, FQGNSA. The CDR3 DNA follows: TGTGCCAGCAGCTTATACAGGACAGGGAGGTACGAGCAGTACTTC. Translated: CASSLYRTGRYEQYF. Looking up the rest from reference TRBV7-2 and TRBJ2-7 gives the full variable domain: GAGVSQSPSNKVTEKGKDVELRCDPISGHTALYWYRQSLGQGLEFLIYFQGNSAPDKSGLPSDRFSAERTGGSVSTLTIQRTQQEDSAVYLCASSLYRTGRYEQYFGPGTRLTVT.

The chain joins TRBV27 to TRBJ2-7, with TRBD2 matching over 11 bases. The CDR3 runs 15 residues. CDR1 and CDR2 (germline): MNHEY, SMNVEV (reference sequence). V was clipped by 6 bases and J by 4 bases; unmatched bases: 8. The CDR3 loop reads CASSGALAGVYEQYF. CDR3 nucleotide sequence: TGTGCCAGCAGCGGAGCACTAGCGGGAGTTTACGAGCAGTACTTC.

This chain uses TRBV14 with TRBJ2-1; D is unclear. Germline CDR1 is SGHDN and CDR2 is FVKESK. The CDR3 is 12 amino acids. V lost 1 base and J 7 bases, leaving 5 bases between the germline ends. CDR3 bases: TGTGCCAGCAGCCAAGTGTTTAATGAGCAGTTCTTC. This translates into CASSQVFNEQFF.

This rearrangement joins TRBV7-6 to TRBJ2-5; 7 bases are a match to TRBD2. The junction had 7 bases not matched to a gene; V was cut back by 5 bases and J by 4 bases. Germline lookup yields CDR1 SGHVS and CDR2 FNYEAQ. The CDR3 is made up of 14 amino acids. The CDR3 here is CASSQAGGTETQYF. The CDR3 bases are TGTGCCAGCAGCCAGGCCGGGGGGACAGAGACCCAGTACTTC.

This chain uses TRBV29-1 with TRBJ2-1; a possible D gene is TRBD2 (5 bases). This CDR3 has 17 residues. V lost 1 base, J lost 0 bases, and 16 bases lay in between. Germline V gene sequence: CDR1 SQVTM, CDR2 ANQGSEA. CDR3 DNA: TGCAGCGTTGAAGGAGCGGCGACACTCTACTCCTACAATGAGCAGTTCTTC. The encoded protein is CSVEGAATLYSYNEQFF.

The gene calls are TRBV30 and TRBJ2-7; 11 bases fit TRBD1. V gave up 3 bases and J gave up 6 bases; unmatched junction bases: 13. This CDR3 has 16 residues. The germline gives CDR1 GTSNPN, CDR2 SVGIG (reference sequence). Here the CDR3 reads CAWRVRDRGILGEQYF. The CDR3 DNA is TGTGCCTGGAGGGTAAGGGACAGGGGGATACTTGGCGAGCAGTACTTC.

V gene TRBV9 combines with J gene TRBJ1-2; D call uncertain. The ends were cut back, 0 bases at V and 10 bases at J, with 13 bases in the middle. Germline CDR1 and CDR2: SGDLS and YYNGEE. This CDR3 has 13 residues. The DNA for the CDR3 is TGTGCCAGCAGCGTAGGGACTCGTGGTATCTACACCTTC. It specifies CASSVGTRGIYTF.

The CDR3 loop is CASSFLAPGLAGGPNTGELFF. The CDR3 coding sequence is TGTGCCAGCAGTTTTCTTGCCCCGGGACTAGCGGGAGGGCCGAACACCGGGGAGCTGTTTTTT. The J gene is TRBJ2-2, the V gene TRBV27; 16 bases are a match to TRBD2. CDR1 is MNHEY and CDR2 is SMNVEV in the germline V gene (reference sequence). The CDR3 sequence is 21 residues long. Trimming took 3 bases from V and 0 from J; bases not matched to a gene: 10.

The V and J genes are TRBV29-1 and TRBJ2-5, with 10 nucleotides matching TRBD2. The V gene end was trimmed by 8 bases and the J gene end by 2 bases; junction bases not matched to a gene: 8. The germline CDR1 and CDR2 sequences are SQVTM and ANQGSEA. The CDR3 runs to 14 residues. The CDR3 coding sequence is TGCAGCTGCCGAGCGGGAGGGATACAAGAGACCCAGTACTTC. Translated, it gives CSCRAGGIQETQYF.